This is a list of T cell receptor beta chains from one sample in a study of Ad26.COV2.S vaccination and SARS-CoV-2 variants. Method: immunoSEQ multiplex PCR; TCRdb's copy keeps in-frame clones and lacks some. The profile covers approximately 350,000 clones, with over 75% appearing a single time and about 3.4% taken by the ten largest. The sequenced sample was peripheral blood, obtained in a trial of Ad26.COV2.S vaccine versus placebo. The receptors come from a person between 18 and 60 years old who received the Ad26.COV2.S COVID-19 vaccine or a placebo. The CDR3 runs from the conserved cysteine through the conserved F or W. A D gene is named only where the DNA matches it firmly. Clone size is shown for a subset of rows, as once, few, many or a class of expanded clone.

J,V,D,size,DNA,CDR3
TRBJ1-6,TRBV20-1,NA,few,TGCAGTGCTAGTCTCGGGGGCGCCGAAAATTCACCCCTCCACTTT,CSASLGGAENSPLHF
TRBJ2-7,TRBV10-3,TRBD1,NA,TGTGCCATCAGTGGAACAGGGGGCGCGTCCTACGAGCAGTACTTC,CAISGTGGASYEQYF
TRBJ1-4,TRBV20-1,TRBD1,NA,TGCAGTGCTAGTAGCCCCCAACAGGGGGTATATGAAAAACTGTTTTTT,CSASSPQQGVYEKLFF
TRBJ1-3,TRBV19,NA,NA,TGTGCCAGTAGTGGGGGTATAGCTGGAAACACCATATATTTT,CASSGGIAGNTIYF
TRBJ1-4,TRBV5-5,TRBD1,NA,TGTGCCAGCAGCCAACAGGGGGGTAATGAAAAACTGTTTTTT,CASSQQGGNEKLFF
TRBJ1-6,TRBV25-1,NA,NA,TGTGCCAGCAGTGGAAGGCGAGATCGTTCACCCCTCCACTTT,CASSGRRDRSPLHF
TRBJ1-1,TRBV18,NA,NA,TGTGCCAGCTCACCACAGGGGGGGATAGATGAAGCTTTCTTT,CASSPQGGIDEAFF
TRBJ2-7,TRBV3-1/TRBV3-2,TRBD2,NA,TGTGCCAGCAGCCAAGAGAGCCTAGCGGGGGGGCCGACCTACGAGCAGTACTTC,CASSQESLAGGPTYEQYF
TRBJ2-1,TRBV11-2,NA,NA,TGTGCCAGCAGCATCCTACAGGAGTGGAATGAGCAGTTCTTC,CASSILQEWNEQFF
TRBJ1-2,TRBV30,NA,NA,TGTGCCTGGAGTGTACAAGGAGGGGCCGGTGGCTACACCTTC,CAWSVQGGAGGYTF
TRBJ1-3,TRBV6-5,TRBD1,NA,TGTGCCAGCAGTCCCGCGGGACAGGGTTTAAACACCATATATTTT,CASSPAGQGLNTIYF
TRBJ2-7,TRBV19,TRBD1,NA,TGTGCCAGTAGACCCAACCCGGGACAGCCGGCCTACGAGCAGTACTTC,CASRPNPGQPAYEQYF
TRBJ2-7,TRBV10-3,TRBD1,NA,TGTGCCATCAGTGAGTCGACAGGGGCTACCTACGAGCAGTACTTC,CAISESTGATYEQYF
TRBJ1-2,TRBV7-6,TRBD1,NA,TGTGCCAGCAGCCCGAGACAGGGTGATGGCTACACCTTC,CASSPRQGDGYTF
TRBJ1-5,TRBV4-1,TRBD1,NA,TGCGCCAGCAGCCACCGGACAGGGGGCGGGCAGCCCCAGCATTTT,CASSHRTGGGQPQHF
TRBJ1-4,TRBV7-9,NA,once,TGTGCCAGCACCCCGGATGAAAAACTGTTTTTT,CASTPDEKLFF
TRBJ2-2,TRBV11-2,TRBD1,NA,TGTGCCAGCAGCTTAGCTGGACAGGGGGCCGGGGAGCTGTTTTTT,CASSLAGQGAGELFF
TRBJ2-7,TRBV29-1,NA,NA,TGCAGCGCTGCCGGGTCCTACTACGAGCAGTACTTC,CSAAGSYYEQYF
TRBJ2-1,TRBV3-1/TRBV3-2,TRBD2,NA,TGTGCCAGCAGCCTGCAGGGCGGGGGGTACTACAATGAGCAGTTCTTC,CASSLQGGGYYNEQFF
TRBJ1-5,TRBV6-6,NA,NA,TGTGCCAGCAATGGCCGGGACAAAGGGAATCAGCCCCAGCATTTT,CASNGRDKGNQPQHF
TRBJ1-6,TRBV5-1,NA,few,TGCGCCAGCAGCTTGGGGCAGGCCGGGGGCTATAATTCACCCCTCCACTTT,CASSLGQAGGYNSPLHF
TRBJ1-1,TRBV4-1,NA,NA,TGCGCCAGCAGCCAAGAACACGGCGCTGAAGCTTTCTTT,CASSQEHGAEAFF
TRBJ1-5,TRBV19,NA,NA,TGTGCCAGTAGTATCCAAACGGGGTTATTAGGGAATCAGCCCCAGCATTTT,CASSIQTGLLGNQPQHF
TRBJ2-3,TRBV7-3,NA,NA,TGTGCCAGCAGCTTAGGGGCTAGCACAGATACGCAGTATTTT,CASSLGASTDTQYF
TRBJ1-4,TRBV4-1,NA,NA,TGCGCCAGCAGCCCAGGGGCGGAAAAACTGTTTTTT,CASSPGAEKLFF
TRBJ2-1,TRBV27,NA,NA,TGTGCCAGCAGTTTATCAAGCCGGGCCTGGGGGAATGAGCAGTTCTTC,CASSLSSRAWGNEQFF
TRBJ2-2,TRBV5-1,NA,NA,TGCGCCAGCAGCTTGTCACAGGGGAACACCGGGGAGCTGTTTTTT,CASSLSQGNTGELFF
TRBJ1-5,TRBV5-1,NA,NA,TGCGCCAGCAGCTTTGGGGACAATCAGCCCCAGCATTTT,CASSFGDNQPQHF
TRBJ1-5,TRBV7-9,TRBD1,NA,TGTGCCAGCAGCTTCGGGACAGGGACTTATAGCAATCAGCCCCAGCATTTT,CASSFGTGTYSNQPQHF
TRBJ1-2,TRBV9,NA,NA,TGTGCCAGCAGCCCTGCAAAAGGGGCCGGGGTCTATGGCTACACCTTC,CASSPAKGAGVYGYTF
TRBJ2-7,TRBV5-6,NA,NA,TGTGCCAGCAGCCTCGCCTACGAGCAGTACTTC,CASSLAYEQYF
TRBJ1-3,TRBV5-1,NA,NA,TGCGCCAGCAGCTTGGGACAGGTCTTCTCTGGAAACACCATATATTTT,CASSLGQVFSGNTIYF
TRBJ2-7,TRBV19,NA,NA,TGTGCCAGTAGTATTTCAGGGGCCTACGAGCAGTACTTC,CASSISGAYEQYF
TRBJ2-1,TRBV5-1,TRBD2,NA,TGCGCCAGCAGCTTGGCCGCGGGGGGATCCTACAATGAGCAGTTCTTC,CASSLAAGGSYNEQFF
TRBJ1-1,TRBV4-1,NA,NA,TGCGCCAGCAGCCAAGGAGTAAGGAGGGGGGATCCTGAAGCTTTCTTT,CASSQGVRRGDPEAFF
TRBJ2-3,TRBV30,NA,NA,TGTGCCTGGAGTACCACGGTATACACAGATACGCAGTATTTT,CAWSTTVYTDTQYF
TRBJ1-2,TRBV7-8,TRBD1,NA,TGTGCCAGCAGCTTAGGACAGGGGATCCATGGCTACACCTTC,CASSLGQGIHGYTF
TRBJ1-2,TRBV9,NA,few,TGTGCCAGCAGCGAAAATACGGGACAATTAAACTATGGCTACACCTTC,CASSENTGQLNYGYTF
TRBJ2-1,TRBV7-9,TRBD2,NA,TGTGCCAGCAGCTTAGAGATTAGCGGGGGGCCAGAGCAGTTCTTC,CASSLEISGGPEQFF
TRBJ1-1,TRBV10-3,NA,NA,TGTGCCATCAAACAGGAGAACACTGAAGCTTTCTTT,CAIKQENTEAFF
TRBJ1-1,TRBV4-3,NA,NA,TGCGCCAGCAGCTCGCGCTTGAACACTGAAGCTTTCTTT,CASSSRLNTEAFF
TRBJ1-5,TRBV5-6,NA,NA,TGTGCCAGCAGCTCCTACAATCAGCCCCAGCATTTT,CASSSYNQPQHF
TRBJ1-4,TRBV3-1/TRBV3-2,TRBD1,NA,TGTGCCAGCAGCCCAGGGACAGGGGTTGGGAGTGAAAAACTGTTTTTT,CASSPGTGVGSEKLFF
TRBJ2-3,TRBV9,NA,NA,TGTGCCAGCAGCGTAGGTTCGGGTGAGGGCACAGATACGCAGTATTTT,CASSVGSGEGTDTQYF
TRBJ1-5,TRBV6-1,NA,NA,TGTGCCAGCAGTGACGCAGGGGGCAATCAGCCCCAGCATTTT,CASSDAGGNQPQHF
TRBJ2-5,TRBV14,TRBD1,NA,TGTGCCAGCAGCCTTATACAGGGGGCGGCTGGGGCCCAGTACTTC,CASSLIQGAAGAQYF
TRBJ2-3,TRBV29-1,NA,once,TGCAGCGTTGAAGGTCAGCTCACAGATACGCAGTATTTT,CSVEGQLTDTQYF